This TCR beta chain was obtained from a study of blood T cells in healthy people across ages. Then a second PCR, running roughly 6 to 12 cycles, was carried out with a sample-barcoded 5' primer and a J-beta primer mix. TCRdb processed the 5' RACE reads anew with MiXCR; each CDR3 protein has one entry. The data show around 1,900,000 distinct CDR3 sequences, about two fifths seen once. Donors were systemically healthy Caucasian individuals from Russia aged about 6 to 95 years. The CDR3 loop spans 16 amino acids. Germline CDR1 LGHNA, CDR2 YSLEER. Trimming pared 1 base from V and 5 bases from J, leaving 17 bases between. This clonotype was seen only a few times.

The genes are TRBV4-3 and TRBJ2-5, with TRBD1 as a possible D gene (6 bases). Sequenced input: blood. The origin of this receptor is a human donor in good health. CDR3 bases: TGCGCCAGCAGCCAAGGTCTCGGCAGGGGATGGGAGACCCAGTACTTC. This translates into CASSQGLGRGWETQYF.